Sequencing of this T cell receptor beta chain was carried out in a study of cytomegalovirus exposure and HLA in healthy donors. Study-wide findings and caveats: Presence/absence analyses treated sequencing depth as roughly uniform across donors.

PCR involved 60 Vbeta and 13 Jbeta primers. Method: immunoSEQ multiplex PCR; TCRdb's copy keeps in-frame clones and lacks some. The data hold tens of thousands of clones, with roughly 80% observed a single time. On this clone itself: As yet, its antigen is unknown.

Germline values: CDR1 LNHDA, CDR2 SQIVND (reference sequence). The CDR3 contains 12 residues. Trimming took 8 bases from V and 8 from J; bases not matched to a gene: 7. The genes are TRBV19 and TRBJ1-2; 8 bases are shared with TRBD1. The clonotype was recovered from a woman aged 40-49 years in good health and CMV-seropositive. The specimen was PBMCs. The CDR3 protein is CASLGQGGGYTF. In DNA, the CDR3 is TGTGCCAGTTTAGGACAGGGCGGAGGCTACACCTTC. Supplemented by reference TRBV19 and TRBJ1-2, the full variable domain reads DGGITQSPKYLFRKEGQNVTLSCEQNLNHDAMYWYRQDPGQGLRLIYYSQIVNDFQKGDIAEGYSVSREKKESFPLTVTSAQKNPTAFYLCASLGQGGGYTFGSGTRLTVV.